These T cell receptor beta chains were read from a single sample in a study of cytomegalovirus exposure and HLA in healthy donors. Measured with immunoSEQ multiplex PCR; TCRdb has only the in-frame clones, and not every one. The repertoire holds some 70,000 clones, about four fifths seen once, with approximately 2.4% in the top ten. Material: PBMCs. The receptors were gathered from a woman aged 50 to 60 in good health and CMV-seronegative. Both conserved end residues are part of each CDR3. A D gene is named only where the DNA matches it firmly. The size entry is marked missing in some rows and otherwise reads once, few, many or a size class.

>TRBV7-2|-|TRBJ2-2|TRBD1
CASSLRQGRSSGELFF
TGTGCCAGCAGCCTAAGACAGGGGAGGTCTTCCGGGGAGCTGTTTTTT
>TRBV10-3|-|TRBJ1-4|TRBD1
CAISDDRGAEKLFF
TGTGCCATCAGTGACGACAGGGGGGCTGAAAAACTGTTTTTT
>TRBV6-1|-|TRBJ1-1|TRBD1
CASSEAKGARSTEAFF
TGTGCCAGCAGTGAAGCGAAGGGGGCGCGGAGCACTGAAGCTTTCTTT
>TRBV7-9|-|TRBJ2-1|-
CASRPTEQFF
TGTGCCAGCCGACCGACAGAGCAGTTCTTC
>TRBV7-6|-|TRBJ2-3|TRBD2
CASSAGGGRTDTQYF
TGTGCCAGCAGCGCGGGCGGGGGGCGAACAGATACGCAGTATTTT
>TRBV5-8|-|TRBJ2-2|TRBD2
CASSARLAGGAQTPGELFF
TGTGCCAGCAGCGCCCGACTAGCGGGAGGTGCCCAAACACCCGGGGAGCTGTTTTTT
>TRBV5-1|once|TRBJ2-1|-
CASSPSEPSPYNEQFF
TGCGCCAGCAGCCCCTCCGAGCCTTCACCGTACAATGAGCAGTTCTTC
>TRBV6-5|-|TRBJ2-1|-
CASSPGTDLLDEQFF
TGTGCCAGCAGTCCCGGGACTGATCTCTTGGATGAGCAGTTCTTC
>TRBV7-2|-|TRBJ1-6|-
CASSLTGNSPLHF
TGTGCCAGCAGCTTAACAGGGAATTCACCCCTCCACTTT
>TRBV7-2|-|TRBJ2-2|TRBD2
CASSLGLAGGNTGELFF
TGTGCCAGCAGCTTGGGACTAGCGGGCGGTAACACCGGGGAGCTGTTTTTT
>TRBV2|-|TRBJ1-5|-
CASKGGLGQPQHF
TGTGCCAGCAAGGGGGGGCTGGGACAGCCCCAGCATTTT
>TRBV6-1|once|TRBJ1-5|-
CASSAGFYSNQPQHF
TGTGCCAGCAGTGCGGGATTTTATAGCAATCAGCCCCAGCATTTT
>TRBV5-6|-|TRBJ1-4|-
CASRQGFREKLFF
TGTGCCAGCAGGCAGGGATTTCGGGAAAAACTGTTTTTT
>TRBV6-5|-|TRBJ2-7|TRBD2
CASRWTSGNYEQYF
TGTGCCAGCAGATGGACTAGCGGGAACTACGAGCAGTACTTC
>TRBV18|-|TRBJ2-3|-
CASSPDYSTDTQYF
TGTGCCAGCTCACCAGACTATAGCACAGATACGCAGTATTTT
>TRBV10-3|-|TRBJ1-1|-
CAISEQITGLNTEAFF
TGTGCCATCAGTGAGCAGATAACGGGTTTGAACACTGAAGCTTTCTTT
>TRBV6-7|-|TRBJ1-5|TRBD1
CASSHKECEGAGEPQHF
TGTGCCAGCAGTCATAAGGAGTGCGAGGGGGCCGGAGAGCCCCAGCATTTT
>TRBV14|-|TRBJ1-4|-
CASSLSDRGGDEKLFF
TGTGCCAGCAGCCTATCAGACCGAGGGGGGGATGAAAAACTGTTTTTT
>TRBV5-1|-|TRBJ2-3|-
CASSSTRTDTQYF
TGCGCCAGCAGCTCTACTCGCACAGATACGCAGTATTTT
>TRBV6-1|-|TRBJ2-5|-
CASSEWDTGKYF
TGTGCCAGCAGTGAGTGGGACACTGGAAAGTACTTC
>TRBV5-1|-|TRBJ2-3|TRBD1
CASSKGQGGVDTQYF
TGCGCCAGCAGCAAAGGACAGGGCGGGGTAGATACGCAGTATTTT
>TRBV5-1|few|TRBJ1-2|TRBD1
CASTGTERLGGYTF
TGCGCCAGCACAGGGACAGAACGGTTAGGTGGCTACACCTTC
>TRBV18|-|TRBJ1-2|TRBD1
CASSRDRDYGYTF
TGTGCCAGCTCACGGGACAGGGACTATGGCTACACCTTC
>TRBV6-5|-|TRBJ1-1|-
CASGRMNTEAFF
TGTGCCAGCGGCAGAATGAACACTGAAGCTTTCTTT
>TRBV10-3|-|TRBJ1-5|TRBD1
CAISRRQGPGQPQHF
TGTGCCATCAGTCGCCGACAGGGGCCGGGCCAGCCCCAGCATTTT
>TRBV9|-|TRBJ2-6|-
CASSEVAAQRHGSGANVLTF
TGTGCCAGCAGCGAAGTTGCAGCCCAGAGGCATGGCTCTGGGGCCAACGTCCTGACTTTC
>TRBV5-6|-|TRBJ2-5|TRBD2
CASSPLAGVYETQYF
TGTGCCAGCAGCCCACTAGCGGGGGTTTACGAGACCCAGTACTTC
>TRBV5-1|-|TRBJ2-1|TRBD2
CASSADSGSSYNEQFF
TGCGCCAGCAGCGCCGACAGCGGGAGCTCCTACAATGAGCAGTTCTTC
>TRBV7-9|-|TRBJ2-1|-
CASSLALGDYNEQFF
TGTGCCAGCAGCTTAGCGCTCGGGGACTACAATGAGCAGTTCTTC